Included here is one T cell receptor (beta chain) sequence, with context. Here immunoSEQ multiplex PCR was the method, and the copy in TCRdb shows in-frame clones only, minus some. The table includes 35,000 to 50,000 clones, about 90% detected once. This specimen belongs to a study of blood T cell repertoires in COVID-19. The CDR3 contains 14 residues. J was trimmed by 4 bases and V by 6 bases; bases with no gene match: 5. CDR1 MNHNY and CDR2 SVGAGI come from the germline V gene (reference sequence). The V and J genes are TRBV6-6 and TRBJ2-7; 11 bases match TRBD2. The TCR comes from a man aged 50-60 years with active COVID-19. The specimen was peripheral blood. CDR3 DNA: TGTGCCAGCAGCCATAGCGGGAGGGGGTACGAGCAGTACTTC. This gives the protein CASSHSGRGYEQYF.